This TCR beta chain was documented in a study of cytomegalovirus exposure and HLA in healthy donors. This CDR3 is built from 16 residues. The germline V and J ends were trimmed by 4 bases and 0 bases, with 15 bases remaining between them. Germline V lookup: CDR1 SGDLS, CDR2 YYNGEE. The repertoire was sequenced with immunoSEQ multiplex PCR; TCRdb's copy has only in-frame clones and lacks some. The sample has about 330,000 clones, 86% seen once. The sequenced material came from PBMCs. This chain joins TRBV9 and TRBJ2-3; a weak D match, TRBD2 (6 bases). The TCR was taken from a woman aged 18-29 years in good health and CMV-seronegative. Written as DNA, the CDR3 is TGTGCCAGCAGCCCTAATAGCGGCTCTAGCACAGATACGCAGTATTTT. It translates to CASSPNSGSSTDTQYF.